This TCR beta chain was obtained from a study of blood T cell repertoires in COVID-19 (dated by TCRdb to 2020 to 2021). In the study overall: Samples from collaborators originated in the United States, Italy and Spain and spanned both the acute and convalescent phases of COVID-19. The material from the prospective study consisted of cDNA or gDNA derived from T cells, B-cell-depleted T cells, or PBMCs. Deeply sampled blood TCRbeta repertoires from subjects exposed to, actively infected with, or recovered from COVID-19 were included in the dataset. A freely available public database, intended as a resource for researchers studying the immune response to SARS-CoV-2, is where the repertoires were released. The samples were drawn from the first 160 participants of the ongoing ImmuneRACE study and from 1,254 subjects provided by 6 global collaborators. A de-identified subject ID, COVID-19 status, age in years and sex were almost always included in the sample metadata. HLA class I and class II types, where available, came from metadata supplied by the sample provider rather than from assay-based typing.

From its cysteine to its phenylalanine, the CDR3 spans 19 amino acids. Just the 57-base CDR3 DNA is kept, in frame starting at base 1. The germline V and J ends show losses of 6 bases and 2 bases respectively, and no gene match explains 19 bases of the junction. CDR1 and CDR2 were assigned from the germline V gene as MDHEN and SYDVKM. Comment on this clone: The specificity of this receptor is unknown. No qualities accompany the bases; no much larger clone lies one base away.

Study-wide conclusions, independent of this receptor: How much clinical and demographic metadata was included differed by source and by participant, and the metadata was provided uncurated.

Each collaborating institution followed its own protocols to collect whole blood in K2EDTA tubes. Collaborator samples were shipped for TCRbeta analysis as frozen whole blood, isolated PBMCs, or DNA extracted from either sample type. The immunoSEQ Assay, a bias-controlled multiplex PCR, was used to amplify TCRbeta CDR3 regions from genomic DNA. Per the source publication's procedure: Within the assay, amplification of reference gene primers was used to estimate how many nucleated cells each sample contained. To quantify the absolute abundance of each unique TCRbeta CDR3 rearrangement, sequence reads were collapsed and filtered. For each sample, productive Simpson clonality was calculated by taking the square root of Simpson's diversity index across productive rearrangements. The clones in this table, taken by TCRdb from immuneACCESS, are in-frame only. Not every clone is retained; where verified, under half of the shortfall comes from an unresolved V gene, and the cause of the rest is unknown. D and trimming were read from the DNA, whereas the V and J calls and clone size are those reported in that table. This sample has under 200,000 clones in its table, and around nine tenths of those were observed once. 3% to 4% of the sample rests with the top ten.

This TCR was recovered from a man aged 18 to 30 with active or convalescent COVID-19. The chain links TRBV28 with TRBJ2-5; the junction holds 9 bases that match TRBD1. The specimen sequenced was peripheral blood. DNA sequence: TGTGCCAGCAGCTACCTCTTGGGACAGGGACCCAGGGGACAAGAGACCCAGTACTTC. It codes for CASSYLLGQGPRGQETQYF.